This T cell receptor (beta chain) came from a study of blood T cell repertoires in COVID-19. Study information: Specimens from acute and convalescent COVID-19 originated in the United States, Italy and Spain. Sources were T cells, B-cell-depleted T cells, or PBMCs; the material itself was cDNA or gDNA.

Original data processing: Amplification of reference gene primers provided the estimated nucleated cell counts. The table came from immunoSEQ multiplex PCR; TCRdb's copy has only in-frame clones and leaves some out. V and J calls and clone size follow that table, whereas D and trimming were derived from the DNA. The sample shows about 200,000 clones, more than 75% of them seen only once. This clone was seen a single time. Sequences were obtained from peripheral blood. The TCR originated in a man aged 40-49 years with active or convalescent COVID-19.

The CDR3 nucleotides are TGTGCCAGCAGAGCTACCTCCGGGACTCAACGAGACTACGAGCAGTACTTC. Amino acid sequence: CASRATSGTQRDYEQYF. This rearrangement joins TRBV28 to TRBJ2-7, with a tentative D call TRBD2 (6 bases). The CDR3 sequence is 17 residues long. Germline loops: CDR1 MDHEN, CDR2 SYDVKM. V gave up 6 bases and J gave up 3 bases, with 24 bases separating them. Variable domain in full (rest from reference TRBV28 and TRBJ2-7): DVKVTQSSRYLVKRTGEKVFLECVQDMDHENMFWYRQDPGLGLRLIYFSYDVKMKEKGDIPEGYSVSREKKERFSLILESASTNQTSMYLCASRATSGTQRDYEQYFGPGTRLTVT.